The subject of this entry is one TCR beta chain. Its antigen is still unknown. The CDR3 totals 13 residues. Per germline, CDR1 SGHDT and CDR2 YYEEEE. Each CDR3 protein gets one entry in TCRdb, which reprocessed the 5' RACE reads and gives no DNA. This table holds about 550,000 distinct CDR3 sequences. The entry originates in a study of T cells expressing NK-cell markers. Across the whole study: Repertoires of TCR beta were obtained from T cells sorted as CD3+CD56+NKG2C+, CD3+CD56+NKG2C- and CD3+CD56-NKG2C+.

Study-wide findings and caveats: In a handful of donors, dominant CD3+CD56+NKG2C+ clones formed roughly 1.0-7.5% of CD8+ cells.

The sequence came from a man in his late teens or twenties in good health. The sequenced sample was blood T cells: a sorted CD56 or NKG2C T cell subset, CD4+ or CD8+ T cells, or bulk PBMC T cells (not recorded which). This rearrangement joins TRBV5-6 to TRBJ2-5; checking the TCRdb D call of TRBD1 is not possible without DNA. The CDR3 spells CASSLTGPQTQYF.